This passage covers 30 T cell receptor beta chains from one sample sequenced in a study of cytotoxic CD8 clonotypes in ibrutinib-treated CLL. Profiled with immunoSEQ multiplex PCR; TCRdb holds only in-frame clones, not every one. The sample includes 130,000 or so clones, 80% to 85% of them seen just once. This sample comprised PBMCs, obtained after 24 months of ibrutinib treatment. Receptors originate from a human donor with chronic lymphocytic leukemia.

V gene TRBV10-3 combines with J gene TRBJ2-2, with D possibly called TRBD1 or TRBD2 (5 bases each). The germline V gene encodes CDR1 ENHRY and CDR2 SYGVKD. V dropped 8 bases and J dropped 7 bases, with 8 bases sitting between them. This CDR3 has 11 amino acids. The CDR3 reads CAIGGGGELFF. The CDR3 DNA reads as TGTGCCATCGGTGGGGGCGGGGAGCTGTTTTTT.

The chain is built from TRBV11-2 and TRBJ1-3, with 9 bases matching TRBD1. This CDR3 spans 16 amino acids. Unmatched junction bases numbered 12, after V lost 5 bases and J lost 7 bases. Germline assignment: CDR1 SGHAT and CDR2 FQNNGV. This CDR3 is CASSRAGQGVVNTIYF. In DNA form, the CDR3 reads TGTGCCAGCAGCCGGGCGGGACAGGGTGTTGTGAACACCATATATTTT.

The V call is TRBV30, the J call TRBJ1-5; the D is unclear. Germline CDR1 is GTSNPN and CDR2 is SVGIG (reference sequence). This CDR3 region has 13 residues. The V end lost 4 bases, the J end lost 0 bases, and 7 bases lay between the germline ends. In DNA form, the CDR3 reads TGTGCCTGGACCCGGGATAGCAATCAGCCCCAGCATTTT. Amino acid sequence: CAWTRDSNQPQHF.

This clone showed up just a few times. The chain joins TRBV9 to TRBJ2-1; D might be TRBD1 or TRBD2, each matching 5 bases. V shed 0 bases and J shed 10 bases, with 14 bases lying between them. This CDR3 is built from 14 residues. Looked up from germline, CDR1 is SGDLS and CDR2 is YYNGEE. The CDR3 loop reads CASSVATGGYEQFF. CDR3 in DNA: TGTGCCAGCAGCGTAGCTACTGGGGGATACGAGCAGTTCTTC. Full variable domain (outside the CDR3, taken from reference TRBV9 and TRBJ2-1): DSGVTQTPKHLITATGQRVTLRCSPRSGDLSVYWYQQSLDQGLQFLIQYYNGEERAKGNILERFSAQQFPDLHSELNLSSLELGDSALYFCASSVATGGYEQFFGPGTRLTVL.

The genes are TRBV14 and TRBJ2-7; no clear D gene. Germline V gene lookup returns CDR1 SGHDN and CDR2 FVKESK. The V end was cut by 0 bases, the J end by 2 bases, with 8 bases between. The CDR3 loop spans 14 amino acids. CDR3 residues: CASSQEWATYEQYF. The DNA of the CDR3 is TGTGCCAGCAGCCAAGAGTGGGCTACCTACGAGCAGTACTTC.

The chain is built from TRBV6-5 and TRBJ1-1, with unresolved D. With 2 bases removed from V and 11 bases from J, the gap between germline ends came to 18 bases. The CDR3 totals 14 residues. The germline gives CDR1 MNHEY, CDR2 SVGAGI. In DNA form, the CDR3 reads TGTGCCAGCAGTTACGAATTGGCCCAGAGTCAGGCTTTCTTT. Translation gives CASSYELAQSQAFF.

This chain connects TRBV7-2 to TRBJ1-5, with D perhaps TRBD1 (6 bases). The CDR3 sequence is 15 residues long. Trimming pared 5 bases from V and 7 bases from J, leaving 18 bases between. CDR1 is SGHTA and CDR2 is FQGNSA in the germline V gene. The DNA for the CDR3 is TGTGCCAGCAGCAACAGGCGGGGGGCCGCGCAGCCCCAGCATTTT. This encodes CASSNRRGAAQPQHF.

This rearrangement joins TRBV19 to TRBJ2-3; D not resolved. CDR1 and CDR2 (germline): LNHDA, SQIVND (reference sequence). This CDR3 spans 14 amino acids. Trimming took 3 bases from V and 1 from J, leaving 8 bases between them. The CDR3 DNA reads TGTGCCAGTAGTATTGTGTTAGGCACAGATACGCAGTATTTT. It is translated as CASSIVLGTDTQYF.

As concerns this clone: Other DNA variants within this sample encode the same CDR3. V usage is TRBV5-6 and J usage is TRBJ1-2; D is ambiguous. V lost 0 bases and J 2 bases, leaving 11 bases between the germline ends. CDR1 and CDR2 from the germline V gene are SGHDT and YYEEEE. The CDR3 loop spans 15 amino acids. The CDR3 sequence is CASSLVGGANYGYTF. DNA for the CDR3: TGTGCCAGCAGCTTGGTTGGCGGTGCAAACTATGGCTACACCTTC.

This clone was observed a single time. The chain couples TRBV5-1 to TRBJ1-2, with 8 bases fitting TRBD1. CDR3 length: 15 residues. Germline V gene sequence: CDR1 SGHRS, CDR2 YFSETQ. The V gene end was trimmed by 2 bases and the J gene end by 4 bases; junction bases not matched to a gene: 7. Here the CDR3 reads CASSFGQGAGYGYTF. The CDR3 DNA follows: TGCGCCAGCAGCTTCGGGCAGGGGGCGGGCTATGGCTACACCTTC. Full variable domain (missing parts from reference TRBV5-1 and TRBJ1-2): KAGVTQTPRYLIKTRGQQVTLSCSPISGHRSVSWYQQTPGQGLQFLFEYFSETQRNKGNFPGRFSGRQFSNSRSEMNVSTLELGDSALYLCASSFGQGAGYGYTFGSGTRLTVV.

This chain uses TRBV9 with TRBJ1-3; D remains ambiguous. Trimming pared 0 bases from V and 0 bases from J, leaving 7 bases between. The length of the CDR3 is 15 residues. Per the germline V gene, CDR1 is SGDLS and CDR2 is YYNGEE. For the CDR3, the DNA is TGTGCCAGCAGCGTAGTAGGCAGCTCTGGAAACACCATATATTTT. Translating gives CASSVVGSSGNTIYF. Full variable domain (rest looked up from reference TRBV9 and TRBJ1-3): DSGVTQTPKHLITATGQRVTLRCSPRSGDLSVYWYQQSLDQGLQFLIQYYNGEERAKGNILERFSAQQFPDLHSELNLSSLELGDSALYFCASSVVGSSGNTIYFGEGSWLTVV.

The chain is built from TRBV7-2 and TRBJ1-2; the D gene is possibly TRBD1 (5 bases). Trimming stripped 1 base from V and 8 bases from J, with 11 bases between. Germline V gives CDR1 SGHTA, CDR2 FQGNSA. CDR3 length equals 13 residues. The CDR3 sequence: CASSLGQGAGYTF. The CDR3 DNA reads TGTGCCAGCAGCTTAGGGCAGGGTGCCGGCTACACCTTC.

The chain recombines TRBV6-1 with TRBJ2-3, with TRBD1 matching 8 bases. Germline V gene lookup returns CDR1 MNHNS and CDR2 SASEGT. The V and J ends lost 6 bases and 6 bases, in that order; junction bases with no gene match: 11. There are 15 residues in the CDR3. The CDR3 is CASRLDRVRPDTQYF. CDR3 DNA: TGTGCCAGCAGGTTGGACAGGGTTCGGCCGGATACGCAGTATTTT.

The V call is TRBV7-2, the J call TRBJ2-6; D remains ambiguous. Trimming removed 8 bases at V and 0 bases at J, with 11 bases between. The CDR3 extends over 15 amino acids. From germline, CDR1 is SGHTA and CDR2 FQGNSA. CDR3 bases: TGTGCCAGCGGCAGTATTCACTCTGGGGCCAACGTCCTGACTTTC. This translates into CASGSIHSGANVLTF.

The DNA for the CDR3 is TGTGCCTGGAATAATGGGGCGCCAACCCCCCTCCACTTT. Its protein is CAWNNGAPTPLHF. The chain couples TRBV30 to TRBJ1-6; a possible D gene is TRBD1 (5 bases). Germline-derived CDR1 and CDR2 are GTSNPN and SVGIG (reference sequence). V lost 4 bases to trimming and J lost 13 bases, with 17 bases between them. The CDR3 is 13 amino acids.

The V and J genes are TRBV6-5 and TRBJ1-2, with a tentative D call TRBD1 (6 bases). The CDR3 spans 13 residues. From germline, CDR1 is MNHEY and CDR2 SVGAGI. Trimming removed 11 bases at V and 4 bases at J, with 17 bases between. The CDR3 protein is CAARGRSLYGYTF. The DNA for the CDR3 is TGTGCCGCCAGGGGACGGAGCCTCTATGGCTACACCTTC.

CDR3 in amino acids: CASSITWTSYEQYF. CDR3 DNA sequence: TGTGCCAGCAGCATAACTTGGACAAGCTACGAGCAGTACTTC. The rearrangement links TRBV7-8 to TRBJ2-7; TRBD1 is a possible D gene (5 bases). V lost 5 bases and J lost 3, with 14 bases in between. From germline, CDR1 is SGHVS and CDR2 FQNEAQ. The CDR3 extends over 14 amino acids.

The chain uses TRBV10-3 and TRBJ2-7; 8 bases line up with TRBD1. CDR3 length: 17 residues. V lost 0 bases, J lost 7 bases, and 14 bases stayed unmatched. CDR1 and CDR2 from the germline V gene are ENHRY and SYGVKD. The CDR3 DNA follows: TGTGCCATCAGTGAGTCGAACCCCGGGCAGGGGGCAAGGGAGCAGTACTTC. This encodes CAISESNPGQGAREQYF.

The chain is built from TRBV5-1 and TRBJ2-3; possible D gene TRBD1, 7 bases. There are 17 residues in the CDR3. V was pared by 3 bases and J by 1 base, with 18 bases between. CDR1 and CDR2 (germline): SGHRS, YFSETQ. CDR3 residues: CASSSLGGQGGTDTQYF. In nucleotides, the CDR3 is TGCGCCAGCAGCTCCCTCGGGGGCCAGGGGGGCACAGATACGCAGTATTTT.

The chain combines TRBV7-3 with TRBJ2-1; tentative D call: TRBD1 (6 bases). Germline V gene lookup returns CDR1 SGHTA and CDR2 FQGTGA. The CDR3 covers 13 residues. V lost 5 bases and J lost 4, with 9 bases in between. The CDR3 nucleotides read TGTGCCAGCAGCCCTCAGGGGTACAATGAGCAGTTCTTC. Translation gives CASSPQGYNEQFF.

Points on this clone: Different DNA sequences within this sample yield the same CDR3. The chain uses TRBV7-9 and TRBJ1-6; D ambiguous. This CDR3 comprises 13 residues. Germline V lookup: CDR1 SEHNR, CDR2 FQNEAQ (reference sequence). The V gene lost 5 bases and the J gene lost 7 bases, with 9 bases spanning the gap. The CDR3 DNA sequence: TGTGCCAGCAGCCTCGAGGGCAATTCACCCCTCCACTTT. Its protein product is CASSLEGNSPLHF. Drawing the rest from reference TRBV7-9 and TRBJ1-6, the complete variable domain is DTGVSQNPRHKITKRGQNVTFRCDPISEHNRLYWYRQTLGQGPEFLTYFQNEAQLEKSRLLSDRFSAERPKGSFSTLEIQRTEQGDSAMYLCASSLEGNSPLHFGNGTRLTVT.

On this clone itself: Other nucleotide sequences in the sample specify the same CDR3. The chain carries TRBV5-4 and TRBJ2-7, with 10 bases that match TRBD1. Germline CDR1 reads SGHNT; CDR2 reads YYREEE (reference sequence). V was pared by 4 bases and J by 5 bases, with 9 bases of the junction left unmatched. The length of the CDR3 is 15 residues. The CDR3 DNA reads TGTGCCAGCAGCCGCCGGGACAGGGGAAAAAACGAGCAGTACTTC. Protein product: CASSRRDRGKNEQYF.

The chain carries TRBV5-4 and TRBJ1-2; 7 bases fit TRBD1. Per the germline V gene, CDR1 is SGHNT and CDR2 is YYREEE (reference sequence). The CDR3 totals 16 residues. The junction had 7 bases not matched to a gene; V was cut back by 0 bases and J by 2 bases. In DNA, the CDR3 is TGTGCCAGCAGCTTGGGGACCGGGACAGACAACTATGGCTACACCTTC. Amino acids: CASSLGTGTDNYGYTF.

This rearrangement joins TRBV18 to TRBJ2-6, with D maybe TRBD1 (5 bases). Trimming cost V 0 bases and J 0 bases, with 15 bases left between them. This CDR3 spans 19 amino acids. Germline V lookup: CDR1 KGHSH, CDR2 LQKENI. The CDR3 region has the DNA TGTGCCAGCTCACCACCTGGGCGGACAAAGATCTCTGGGGCCAACGTCCTGACTTTC. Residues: CASSPPGRTKISGANVLTF. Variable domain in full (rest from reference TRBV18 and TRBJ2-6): NAGVMQNPRHLVRRRGQEARLRCSPMKGHSHVYWYRQLPEEGLKFMVYLQKENIIDESGMPKERFSAEFPKEGPSILRIQQVVRGDSAAYFCASSPPGRTKISGANVLTFGAGSRLTVL.

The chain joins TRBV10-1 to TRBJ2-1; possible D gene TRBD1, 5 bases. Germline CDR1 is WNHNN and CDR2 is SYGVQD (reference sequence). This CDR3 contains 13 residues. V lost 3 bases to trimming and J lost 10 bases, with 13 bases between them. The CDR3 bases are TGCGCCAGCAGTGAAGTTTTGCAGGGAGAGCAGTTCTTC. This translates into CASSEVLQGEQFF.

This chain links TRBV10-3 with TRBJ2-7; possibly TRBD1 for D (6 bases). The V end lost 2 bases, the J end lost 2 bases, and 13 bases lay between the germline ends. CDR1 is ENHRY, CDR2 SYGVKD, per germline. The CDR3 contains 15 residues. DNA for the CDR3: TGTGCCATCAGTGAGACACCTACAGGGCCCTACGAGCAGTACTTC. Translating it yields CAISETPTGPYEQYF.

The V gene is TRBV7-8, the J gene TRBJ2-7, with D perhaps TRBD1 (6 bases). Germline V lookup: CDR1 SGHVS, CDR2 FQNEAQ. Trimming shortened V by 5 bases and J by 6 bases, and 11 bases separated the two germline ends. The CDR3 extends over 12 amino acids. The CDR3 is CASSPGQSEQYF. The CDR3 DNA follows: TGTGCCAGCAGCCCCGGACAGAGCGAGCAGTACTTC.

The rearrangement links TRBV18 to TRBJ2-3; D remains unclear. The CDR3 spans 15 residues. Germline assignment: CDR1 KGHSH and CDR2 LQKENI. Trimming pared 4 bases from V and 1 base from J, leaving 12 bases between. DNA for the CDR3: TGTGCCAGCTCACACTACCGCCAGGGCACAGATACGCAGTATTTT. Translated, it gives CASSHYRQGTDTQYF.

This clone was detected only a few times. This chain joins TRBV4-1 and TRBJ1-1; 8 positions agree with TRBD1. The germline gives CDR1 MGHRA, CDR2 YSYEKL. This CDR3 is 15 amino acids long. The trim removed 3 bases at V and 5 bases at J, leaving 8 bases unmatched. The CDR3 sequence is CASSQGGQGLTEAFF. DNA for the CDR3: TGCGCCAGCAGCCAGGGCGGACAGGGTTTGACTGAAGCTTTCTTT.

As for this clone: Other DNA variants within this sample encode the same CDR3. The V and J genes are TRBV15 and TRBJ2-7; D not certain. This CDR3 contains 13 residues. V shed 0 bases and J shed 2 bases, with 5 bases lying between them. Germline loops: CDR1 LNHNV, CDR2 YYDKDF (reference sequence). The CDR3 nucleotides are TGTGCCACCAGCAGAGATTTACCCTACGAGCAGTACTTC. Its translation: CATSRDLPYEQYF.